This entry lists 29 T cell receptor beta chains sequenced from one sample in a study of T cell repertoires in cytomegalovirus infection. TCRdb called the reads again in MiXCR, with one record for every CDR3 protein. The sample has tens of thousands of distinct CDR3 sequences, more than 15% seen once. These receptors have no known antigen. The sequencing used CD8+ T cells from cultured PBMCs, collected from culture after CMV antigen stimulation. These TCRs come from a human donor in good health (CMV status not recorded). Some clones in this sample may be carry-over from other donors' samples.

This chain connects TRBV20-1 to TRBJ2-2; weak D call: TRBD2 (5 bases). The CDR3 has 15 residues. The germline V gene has CDR1 DFQATT and CDR2 SNEGSKA (reference sequence). The V end lost 0 bases, the J end lost 4 bases, and 12 bases lay between the germline ends. DNA of the CDR3: TGCAGTGCTAGAGATAAAGGGAGTGGCACCGGGGAGCTGTTTTTT. It translates to CSARDKGSGTGELFF.

In this sample, this clonotype turned up many times. The rearrangement joins TRBV5-1 to TRBJ2-1; no definite D call. CDR1 is SGHRS, CDR2 YFSETQ, per germline. The CDR3 length is 12 residues. Trimming pared 1 base from V and 4 bases from J, leaving 3 bases between. Written as DNA, the CDR3 is TGCGCCAGCAGCTTGCTATACAATGAGCAGTTCTTC. Residues: CASSLLYNEQFF. The variable domain in full, with the rest retrieved from reference TRBV5-1 and TRBJ2-1, is KAGVTQTPRYLIKTRGQQVTLSCSPISGHRSVSWYQQTPGQGLQFLFEYFSETQRNKGNFPGRFSGRQFSNSRSEMNVSTLELGDSALYLCASSLLYNEQFFGPGTRLTVL.

The chain uses TRBV24-1 and TRBJ2-5; 7 bases map to TRBD1. The V segment lost 9 bases and the J segment 5 bases; nucleotides outside the gene matches: 11. Germline loops: CDR1 KGHDR, CDR2 SFDVKD. CDR3 length: 14 residues. CDR3: CATRDRAPQETQYF. Here the CDR3 DNA reads TGTGCCACCCGAGACAGGGCGCCGCAGGAGACCCAGTACTTC.

This clonotype was seen a few times. The rearrangement links TRBV12-3 or TRBV12-4 to TRBJ2-7, with a possible D match to TRBD2 (5 bases). The V and J ends lost 5 bases and 3 bases respectively, with 20 bases between them. The CDR3 is made up of 16 amino acids. CDR3 sequence: CASSGFSLERSYEQYF. Written as DNA, the CDR3 is TGTGCCAGCAGTGGGTTTAGTCTAGAGCGGAGCTACGAGCAGTACTTC.

This clonotype appeared many times. V and J are TRBV6-6 and TRBJ2-1; D gene uncertain. The germline V and J ends were trimmed by 2 bases and 8 bases, with 16 bases remaining between them. Germline V CDR1 and CDR2: MNHNY, SVGAGI (reference sequence). This CDR3 has 15 residues. This CDR3 is CASSYGTFPLDEQFF. In DNA form, the CDR3 reads TGTGCCAGCAGTTACGGTACTTTCCCTTTGGATGAGCAGTTCTTC.

The rearrangement uses TRBV7-2 and TRBJ2-1; 7 nucleotides agree with TRBD2. Unmatched junction bases numbered 10, after V lost 1 base and J lost 4 bases. Germline lookup yields CDR1 SGHTA and CDR2 FQGNSA. The CDR3 loop spans 17 amino acids. The chain's CDR3 is CASSLGEGLADYNEQFF. CDR3 bases: TGTGCCAGCAGCTTAGGAGAAGGGCTAGCGGATTACAATGAGCAGTTCTTC. The full variable domain, rest sourced from reference TRBV7-2 and TRBJ2-1, is GAGVSQSPSNKVTEKGKDVELRCDPISGHTALYWYRQSLGQGLEFLIYFQGNSAPDKSGLPSDRFSAERTGGSVSTLTIQRTQQEDSAVYLCASSLGEGLADYNEQFFGPGTRLTVL.

This clonotype came up a few times. The rearrangement joins TRBV13 to TRBJ2-7; 15 nucleotides agree with TRBD2. V lost 5 bases to trimming and J lost 6 bases; unmatched junction nucleotides: 5. Germline CDR1 is PRHDT and CDR2 is FYEKMQ (reference sequence). The CDR3 is 15 residues long. In nucleotides, the CDR3 is TGTGCCAGCAGCACCCGGACTAGCGGGAGGGTCGAGCAGTACTTC. Translating it yields CASSTRTSGRVEQYF.

This chain links TRBV7-3 with TRBJ1-1, with a possible D match to TRBD1 (6 bases). V lost 6 bases and J lost 8, with 22 bases in between. This CDR3 is 15 amino acids long. CDR1 is SGHTA and CDR2 is FQGTGA in the germline V gene. CDR3 region: CASRPERGRREEAFF. CDR3 coding DNA: TGTGCCAGCAGGCCAGAGCGGGGGCGTCGAGAGGAAGCTTTCTTT.

This clonotype was detected a few times. The genes are TRBV14 and TRBJ1-1; D gene unclear. CDR1 is SGHDN and CDR2 is FVKESK in the germline V gene. The CDR3 sequence is 13 residues long. V was shortened by 5 bases and J by 3 bases, with 10 bases between the two germline ends. The CDR3 loop is CASSWRTDTEAFF. In DNA form, the CDR3 reads TGTGCCAGCAGCTGGAGGACGGACACTGAAGCTTTCTTT.

For the CDR3, the DNA is TGTGCCAGCAGCCCACGGGGGGGGGCTGGAAACACCATATATTTT. Its protein is CASSPRGGAGNTIYF. The chain carries TRBV7-2 and TRBJ1-3, with D possibly TRBD1 on 5 matching bases. Germline CDR1 and CDR2: SGHTA and FQGNSA. This CDR3 region has 15 residues. With 5 bases removed from V and 2 bases from J, the gap between germline ends came to 13 bases.

The chain's CDR3 is CASSYSTAGQSLNEQFF. CDR3 DNA sequence: TGTGCCAGCAGTTACTCGACCGCGGGACAAAGTCTCAATGAGCAGTTCTTC. The rearrangement uses TRBV6-2 or TRBV6-3 and TRBJ2-1, with D perhaps matching TRBD1 or TRBD2 (6 bases each). CDR1 is MNHEY, CDR2 SVGEGT, per germline. The CDR3 contains 17 residues. The V and J ends lost 0 bases and 6 bases respectively, with 18 bases between them.

This clonotype turned up a few times. CDR3 amino acids: CASSLPGVEETQYF. CDR3 in DNA: TGTGCCAGCAGCCTACCAGGGGTGGAAGAGACCCAGTACTTC. The chain joins TRBV7-9 to TRBJ2-5, with D possibly being TRBD1 (6 bases). CDR3 length equals 14 residues. Trimming took 5 bases from V and 3 from J, leaving 13 bases between them. CDR1 is SEHNR, CDR2 FQNEAQ, per germline (reference sequence).

This clonotype turned up a few times. The chain links TRBV7-9 to TRBJ2-7, with a tentative D call TRBD1 (7 bases). The CDR3 has 15 residues. The germline CDR1 and CDR2 sequences are SEHNR and FQNEAQ (reference sequence). Between the trimmed V and J ends, which lost 2 bases and 7 bases, there was a span of 18 bases. The chain's CDR3 is CASSLKQGGLGEQYF. The CDR3 DNA reads as TGTGCCAGCAGCTTAAAGCAGGGGGGATTGGGGGAGCAGTACTTC. Drawing the rest from reference TRBV7-9 and TRBJ2-7, the complete variable domain is DTGVSQNPRHKITKRGQNVTFRCDPISEHNRLYWYRQTLGQGPEFLTYFQNEAQLEKSRLLSDRFSAERPKGSFSTLEIQRTEQGDSAMYLCASSLKQGGLGEQYFGPGTRLTVT.

The chain recombines TRBV9 with TRBJ2-1; possibly TRBD2 for D (6 bases). The CDR3 is 13 residues long. V was pared by 7 bases and J by 3 bases, with 11 bases between. The germline V gene encodes CDR1 SGDLS and CDR2 YYNGEE. CDR3 DNA: TGTGCCAGCGGAGGGGCGAACTACAATGAGCAGTTCTTC. It specifies CASGGANYNEQFF. Supplemented by reference TRBV9 and TRBJ2-1, the full variable domain reads DSGVTQTPKHLITATGQRVTLRCSPRSGDLSVYWYQQSLDQGLQFLIQYYNGEERAKGNILERFSAQQFPDLHSELNLSSLELGDSALYFCASGGANYNEQFFGPGTRLTVL.

A few counts support this clonotype. The V gene is TRBV7-9, the J gene TRBJ2-4; D is undetermined. The CDR3 has 14 amino acids. The V and J ends lost 1 base and 0 bases respectively, with 4 bases between them. CDR1 SEHNR and CDR2 FQNEAQ come from the germline V gene (reference sequence). The CDR3 DNA sequence: TGTGCCAGCAGCTTAGAAGTAGCCAAAAACATTCAGTACTTC. Translation gives CASSLEVAKNIQYF. The whole variable domain, filled in from reference TRBV7-9 and TRBJ2-4, reads DTGVSQNPRHKITKRGQNVTFRCDPISEHNRLYWYRQTLGQGPEFLTYFQNEAQLEKSRLLSDRFSAERPKGSFSTLEIQRTEQGDSAMYLCASSLEVAKNIQYFGAGTRLSVL.

Only a few counts were recorded for this clonotype. The chain combines TRBV7-6 with TRBJ1-1; D gene ambiguous. The V end lost 5 bases, the J end lost 1 base, and 8 bases lay between the germline ends. CDR3 length equals 13 residues. Germline V gives CDR1 SGHVS, CDR2 FNYEAQ. The CDR3 sequence: CASSRVSNTEAFF. The DNA for the CDR3 is TGTGCCAGCAGCCGGGTGTCGAACACTGAAGCTTTCTTT.

In this sample, this clonotype turned up a few times. V is TRBV7-8 and J is TRBJ1-6, with 12 nucleotides matching TRBD1. The CDR3 is made up of 20 amino acids. Per the germline V gene, CDR1 is SGHVS and CDR2 is FQNEAQ. The trim removed 2 bases at V and 5 bases at J, leaving 13 bases unmatched. DNA of the CDR3: TGTGCCAGCAGCTTAAGCGGGGGACAGGGGGCGACCGGGGATAATTCACCCCTCCACTTT. This gives the protein CASSLSGGQGATGDNSPLHF.

The chain carries TRBV20-1 and TRBJ1-2; weak D call: TRBD1 (6 bases). The CDR3 has 18 amino acids. Trimming removed 3 bases from V and 1 base from J, with 24 bases in between. CDR1 is DFQATT, CDR2 SNEGSKA, per germline (reference sequence). As DNA, the CDR3 is TGCAGTGCTAGGGTCTGGCCGGACAGAGACTCTTTTAACTATGGCTACACCTTC. It is translated as CSARVWPDRDSFNYGYTF.

The chain uses TRBV6-2 or TRBV6-3 and TRBJ2-1; the D gene is possibly TRBD2 (5 bases). The CDR3 extends over 14 amino acids. The germline V gene encodes CDR1 MNHEY and CDR2 SVGEGT. The V end lost 0 bases, the J end lost 9 bases, and 12 bases lay between the germline ends. For the CDR3, the DNA is TGTGCCAGCAGTTACTCGACTTCGGGGAGTGAGCAGTTCTTC. Protein: CASSYSTSGSEQFF.

The sample holds many counts of this clonotype. The J gene is TRBJ2-3, the V gene TRBV7-2; TRBD2 matches at 7 bases. The V gene end was trimmed by 5 bases and the J gene end by 5 bases; junction bases not matched to a gene: 13. CDR3 size: 16 residues. CDR1 SGHTA and CDR2 FQGNSA come from the germline V gene. Here the CDR3 reads CASSQLAPTFGDTQYF. The CDR3 DNA follows: TGTGCCAGCAGCCAACTAGCGCCTACCTTTGGAGATACGCAGTATTTT. The entire variable domain, with the rest obtained from reference TRBV7-2 and TRBJ2-3, is as follows: GAGVSQSPSNKVTEKGKDVELRCDPISGHTALYWYRQSLGQGLEFLIYFQGNSAPDKSGLPSDRFSAERTGGSVSTLTIQRTQQEDSAVYLCASSQLAPTFGDTQYFGPGTRLTVL.

The rearrangement uses TRBV7-2 and TRBJ1-2; tentative D call: TRBD1 (5 bases). This CDR3 is built from 14 residues. Trimming took off 8 bases at V and 2 bases at J, with 15 bases between the two ends. CDR1 SGHTA and CDR2 FQGNSA come from the germline V gene. The CDR3 here is CASFLRGPNYGYTF. The DNA of the CDR3 is TGTGCCAGCTTCCTTCGGGGCCCAAACTATGGCTACACCTTC. The whole variable domain, remainder taken from reference TRBV7-2 and TRBJ1-2, is GAGVSQSPSNKVTEKGKDVELRCDPISGHTALYWYRQSLGQGLEFLIYFQGNSAPDKSGLPSDRFSAERTGGSVSTLTIQRTQQEDSAVYLCASFLRGPNYGYTFGSGTRLTVV.

This clonotype was picked up a small number of times. The CDR3 coding sequence is TGTGCCAGCAGGCTAGCGGGAGGGAAGGGCTACAATGAGCAGTTCTTC. This sequence encodes CASRLAGGKGYNEQFF. This rearrangement joins TRBV2 to TRBJ2-1; 12 bases fit TRBD2. V lost 6 bases, J lost 3 bases, and 6 bases stayed unmatched. The CDR3 runs to 16 residues. Per germline, CDR1 SNHLY and CDR2 FYNNEI.

The CDR3 region is CASSLNGGSQETQYF. The CDR3 bases are TGTGCCAGCAGCTTAAACGGGGGATCTCAAGAGACCCAGTACTTC. The chain carries TRBV7-2 and TRBJ2-5; a weak D match, TRBD2 (6 bases). V gave up 2 bases and J gave up 2 bases, with 12 bases separating them. This CDR3 is built from 15 residues. Germline V gene sequence: CDR1 SGHTA, CDR2 FQGNSA. Looking up the rest from reference TRBV7-2 and TRBJ2-5 gives the full variable domain: GAGVSQSPSNKVTEKGKDVELRCDPISGHTALYWYRQSLGQGLEFLIYFQGNSAPDKSGLPSDRFSAERTGGSVSTLTIQRTQQEDSAVYLCASSLNGGSQETQYFGPGTRLLVL.

For this clonotype: A much larger clone differs from this one at a single base, so this may be a read error. The rearrangement links TRBV7-9 to TRBJ1-2; D is unclear. Germline assignment: CDR1 SEHNR and CDR2 FQNEAQ (reference sequence). The CDR3 is made up of 14 amino acids. V was trimmed by 5 bases and J by 0 bases, leaving 10 bases between them. This CDR3 reads CASSGPEANYGYTF. The CDR3 DNA reads TGTGCCAGCAGCGGACCGGAAGCTAACTATGGCTACACCTTC.

This clonotype was picked up a small number of times. V is TRBV7-2 and J is TRBJ2-4, with 8 bases aligning to TRBD2. Germline-derived CDR1 and CDR2 are SGHTA and FQGNSA. Trimming took 5 bases from V and 7 from J; bases not matched to a gene: 10. This CDR3 spans 15 amino acids. CDR3 nucleotide sequence: TGTGCCAGCAGCCCATTTAGCGGGAAGAGGAACATTCAGTACTTC. Translation: CASSPFSGKRNIQYF.

This chain connects TRBV6-2 or TRBV6-3 to TRBJ2-5; D gene ambiguous. The V gene's germline CDR1 is MNHEY and CDR2 SVGEGT. The CDR3 loop spans 13 amino acids. V was cut by 5 bases and J by 0 bases, with 7 bases left in between. CDR3 sequence: CASSPAYQETQYF. The CDR3 DNA is TGTGCCAGCAGTCCCGCCTACCAAGAGACCCAGTACTTC.

This chain joins TRBV15 and TRBJ2-5; possible D gene TRBD2, 5 bases. Trimming left V 6 bases short and J 0 bases short, with 14 bases between. This CDR3 region has 15 residues. CDR1 LNHNV and CDR2 YYDKDF come from the germline V gene (reference sequence). CDR3 sequence: CATRDGLMYQETQYF. The DNA of the CDR3 is TGTGCCACCAGGGACGGACTGATGTACCAAGAGACCCAGTACTTC.

This clonotype was detected a few times. V is TRBV4-3 and J is TRBJ2-3, with D tentatively TRBD1 (5 bases). The CDR3 length is 15 residues. Germline lookup yields CDR1 LGHNA and CDR2 YSLEER. V shed 0 bases and J shed 4 bases, with 11 bases lying between them. The CDR3 nucleotides read TGCGCCAGCAGCCAAGAGTACAGGATATCAGATACGCAGTATTTT. Its translation: CASSQEYRISDTQYF.

V is TRBV28 and J is TRBJ1-5; D uncertain. Between the trimmed V and J ends, which lost 6 bases and 0 bases, there was a span of 9 bases. Looked up from germline, CDR1 is MDHEN and CDR2 is SYDVKM. The CDR3 totals 14 residues. This CDR3 reads CASRPEYSNQPQHF. CDR3 sequence (DNA): TGTGCCAGCAGACCTGAATATAGCAATCAGCCCCAGCATTTT. Complete variable domain (other parts from reference TRBV28 and TRBJ1-5): DVKVTQSSRYLVKRTGEKVFLECVQDMDHENMFWYRQDPGLGLRLIYFSYDVKMKEKGDIPEGYSVSREKKERFSLILESASTNQTSMYLCASRPEYSNQPQHFGDGTRLSIL.